The 25 T cell receptor beta chains below come from one sample, sequenced in a study of T cells in Graves' hyperthyroidism and ophthalmopathy. Regions amplified from RNA transcripts were the TCR beta CDR3 regions. With the HTBI primer set, the TCR CDR3 went through a first round of RT-PCR. TCRdb itself ran the multiplex PCR reads through MiXCR, one entry per CDR3 protein. The table lists 250,000 or so distinct CDR3 sequences, around 15% of them singletons, with roughly 31% in the top ten. Specimen: blood. The receptors here all came from a woman aged 50 to 60 with Graves' hyperthyroidism that later progressed to Graves' ophthalmopathy.

In the case of this clonotype: A much larger clone sits a single nucleotide away, making a read error possible. V and J are TRBV28 and TRBJ1-6; TRBD1 aligns across 8 bases. CDR1 is MDHEN and CDR2 is SYDVKM in the germline V gene. CDR3 size: 14 residues. The CDR3 is CVSSLDRGNSPLHF. The CDR3 DNA reads as TGTGTCAGCAGTTTAGACAGGGGTAATTCACCCCTCCACTTT.

There are a few counts of this clonotype. CDR3: CASSKTSGTTYNEQFF. In DNA form, the CDR3 reads TGTGCCAGTAGTAAGACCTCCGGGACTACTTACAATGAGCAGTTCTTC. The V gene is TRBV19, the J gene TRBJ2-1; 7 bases line up with TRBD2. Unmatched junction bases numbered 10, after V lost 4 bases and J lost 4 bases. The CDR3 spans 16 residues. Germline V gives CDR1 LNHDA, CDR2 SQIVND (reference sequence).

V and J are TRBV20-1 and TRBJ1-4, with D tentatively TRBD1 (5 bases). V lost 5 bases to trimming and J lost 3 bases, with 10 bases between them. There are 13 residues in the CDR3. Per germline, CDR1 DFQATT and CDR2 SNEGSKA (reference sequence). The CDR3: CSAVQESNEKLFF. The DNA for the CDR3 is TGCAGTGCTGTACAGGAATCTAATGAAAAACTGTTTTTT.

This clonotype was seen only a few times. The rearrangement links TRBV4-2 to TRBJ1-1; TRBD1 agrees at 7 bases. Germline V gives CDR1 LGHNA, CDR2 YNFKEQ. The V gene end was trimmed by 4 bases and the J gene end by 5 bases; junction bases not matched to a gene: 4. This CDR3 has 13 amino acids. DNA for the CDR3: TGTGCCAGCAGCCCAGGGGGGGAGACTGAAGCTTTCTTT. Translated: CASSPGGETEAFF.

This clonotype showed up many times. The V gene is TRBV7-8, the J gene TRBJ2-7, with D perhaps TRBD2 (5 bases). V lost 1 base, J lost 0 bases, and 13 bases lay in between. The CDR3 is 16 residues long. Germline V gene data show CDR1 as SGHVS and CDR2 as FQNEAQ. CDR3 loop: CASSLGVDGNSYEQYF. In DNA, the CDR3 is TGTGCCAGCAGCTTAGGAGTGGACGGGAACTCCTACGAGCAGTACTTC.

J is TRBJ1-1 and V is TRBV6-2 or TRBV6-3, with 9 positions matching TRBD1. The CDR3 totals 14 residues. The trim removed 7 bases at V and 4 bases at J, leaving 7 bases unmatched. From germline, CDR1 is MNHEY and CDR2 SVGEGT. The CDR3 coding sequence is TGTGCCAGCACTCCACAGGGGGCGCGCACTGAAGCTTTCTTT. Residues: CASTPQGARTEAFF.

This clonotype was observed at least ten times. The rearrangement joins TRBV24-1 to TRBJ2-3; 10 bases line up with TRBD1. CDR1 and CDR2 (germline): KGHDR, SFDVKD. The CDR3 has 15 amino acids. Trimming cost V 4 bases and J 7 bases; bases outside gene matches: 7. The CDR3: CATSEFGDRGHTQYF. The CDR3 coding sequence is TGTGCCACCAGTGAATTCGGGGACAGGGGACATACGCAGTATTTT.

This clonotype has ten or more counts. The chain couples TRBV28 to TRBJ2-1; the D call may be TRBD1 or TRBD2 (6 bases each). Germline loops: CDR1 MDHEN, CDR2 SYDVKM. V dropped 4 bases and J dropped 8 bases, with 15 bases sitting between them. CDR3 length: 14 residues. DNA of the CDR3: TGTGCCAGCAGTTACCCCGGGGGCCGCGATGAGCAGTTCTTC. Protein sequence: CASSYPGGRDEQFF. Drawing the rest from reference TRBV28 and TRBJ2-1, the complete variable domain is DVKVTQSSRYLVKRTGEKVFLECVQDMDHENMFWYRQDPGLGLRLIYFSYDVKMKEKGDIPEGYSVSREKKERFSLILESASTNQTSMYLCASSYPGGRDEQFFGPGTRLTVL.

V usage is TRBV28 and J usage is TRBJ1-2, with TRBD1 as a possible D gene (6 bases). Germline CDR1 is MDHEN and CDR2 is SYDVKM. Trimming cost V 3 bases and J 6 bases, with 14 bases left between them. The CDR3 length is 14 residues. In DNA form, the CDR3 reads TGTGCCAGCAGTTTCCTTGGCCAGGGGAATGGCTACACCTTC. Amino acids: CASSFLGQGNGYTF.

In its sample, this clonotype was seen a few times. This may stem from a read error, because a much larger clone lies one nucleotide away. V and J are TRBV30 and TRBJ1-4, with a possible D match to TRBD1 (5 bases). This CDR3 region has 14 residues. Germline V gives CDR1 GTSNPN, CDR2 SVGIG (reference sequence). Trimming shortened V by 3 bases and J by 5 bases, and 13 bases separated the two germline ends. Here the CDR3 reads CAWSLGTGNEKLFF. CDR3 sequence (DNA): TGTGCCTGGAGCCTCGGGACTGGAAATGAAAAACTGTTTTTT.

The table lists this clonotype with a few counts. V and J are TRBV20-1 and TRBJ2-7; D unclear. Germline V gene sequence: CDR1 DFQATT, CDR2 SNEGSKA (reference sequence). CDR3 length: 11 residues. Trimming pared 5 bases from V and 5 bases from J, leaving 10 bases between. The CDR3 nucleotides read TGCAGTGCTGCCCTGAGCCACGAGCAGTACTTC. As protein: CSAALSHEQYF.

This clonotype came up many times. The chain links TRBV20-1 to TRBJ2-7; possible D gene TRBD2, 5 bases. The germline gives CDR1 DFQATT, CDR2 SNEGSKA (reference sequence). Trimming cost V 5 bases and J 7 bases, with 12 bases left between them. The CDR3 is made up of 11 amino acids. The CDR3 bases are TGCAGTGCTTATTCTCCGGGGGAGCAGTACTTC. Protein sequence: CSAYSPGEQYF.

This clonotype was counted ten times or more. The gene calls are TRBV6-5 and TRBJ1-1; D gene uncertain. Germline V gives CDR1 MNHEY, CDR2 SVGAGI. The V gene lost 2 bases and the J gene lost 1 base, with 8 bases spanning the gap. CDR3 length equals 14 residues. This CDR3 reads CASSYVGRNTEAFF. CDR3 bases: TGTGCCAGCAGTTACGTAGGAAGGAACACTGAAGCTTTCTTT.

This clonotype was observed a handful of times. V is TRBV18 and J is TRBJ1-1; D not resolved. The V gene's germline CDR1 is KGHSH and CDR2 LQKENI. This CDR3 comprises 14 residues. V gave up 3 bases and J gave up 5 bases, with 13 bases separating them. The CDR3 region has the DNA TGTGCCAGCTCACCGCCAGGAGGAATTACTGAAGCTTTCTTT. It is translated as CASSPPGGITEAFF.

The rearrangement uses TRBV5-1 and TRBJ2-7; 8 nucleotides match TRBD1. V lost 7 bases, J lost 4 bases, and 7 bases stayed unmatched. The CDR3 is made up of 13 amino acids. Germline CDR1 reads SGHRS; CDR2 reads YFSETQ. The CDR3 spells CASATRDRYEQYF. The CDR3 DNA sequence: TGCGCCAGCGCTACCCGGGACAGGTACGAGCAGTACTTC.

This chain links TRBV5-5 with TRBJ2-1, with 7 bases identical to TRBD2. Germline trimming cut 2 bases from V and 1 base from J; bases unmatched to any gene: 6. This CDR3 is 16 amino acids long. From germline, CDR1 is SGHKS and CDR2 YYEKEE (reference sequence). The CDR3 is CASSFRSGNSYNEQFF. In nucleotides, the CDR3 is TGTGCCAGCAGCTTCAGGAGCGGGAATTCCTACAATGAGCAGTTCTTC.

In this sample, this clonotype turned up many times. V and J are TRBV12-3 or TRBV12-4 and TRBJ2-2, with TRBD1 identical over 7 bases. V lost 3 bases and J lost 3; bases outside the gene matches: 7. The length of the CDR3 is 16 residues. CDR3 bases: TGTGCCAGCAGTTTGATGACAGGGTTGGACACCGGGGAGCTGTTTTTT. Translation gives CASSLMTGLDTGELFF.

This clonotype was found once. The chain employs TRBV14 and TRBJ1-2; D remains ambiguous. CDR1 and CDR2 from the germline V gene are SGHDN and FVKESK. The V end lost 6 bases, the J end lost 4 bases, and 9 bases lay between the germline ends. The CDR3 length is 12 residues. The CDR3 DNA follows: TGTGCCAGCAGTCTTACACGCTATGGCTACACCTTC. Translated, it gives CASSLTRYGYTF. Supplemented by reference TRBV14 and TRBJ1-2, the full variable domain reads EAGVTQFPSHSVIEKGQTVTLRCDPISGHDNLYWYRRVMGKEIKFLLHFVKESKQDESGMPNNRFLAERTGGTYSTLKVQPAELEDSGVYFCASSLTRYGYTFGSGTRLTVV.

This clonotype was detected ten times or more. CDR3 nucleotides: TGTGCCAGCACCCCCGGGACTAGAATAGGTGAGCAGTTCTTC. It codes for CASTPGTRIGEQFF. This rearrangement joins TRBV11-1 to TRBJ2-1; 8 nucleotides agree with TRBD2. Germline V gene sequence: CDR1 SGHAT, CDR2 FQDESV (reference sequence). The junction had 11 bases not matched to a gene; V was cut back by 7 bases and J by 9 bases. The CDR3 spans 14 residues.

This clonotype has just a few counts. The chain combines TRBV20-1 with TRBJ2-7; 10 bases are a match to TRBD1. The CDR3 sequence is 14 residues long. Germline CDR1 reads DFQATT; CDR2 reads SNEGSKA (reference sequence). V dropped 5 bases and J dropped 3; count of bases not matched to a gene: 7. The CDR3 sequence: CSAGPGQGHYEQYF. The CDR3 DNA follows: TGCAGTGCTGGACCGGGACAGGGGCACTACGAGCAGTACTTC.

The chain links TRBV11-2 to TRBJ2-1, with unresolved D. The V gene's germline CDR1 is SGHAT and CDR2 FQNNGV. Trimming removed 5 bases at V and 6 bases at J, with 20 bases between. CDR3 length equals 16 residues. DNA for the CDR3: TGTGCCAGCAGCCGACCCTTATCTAGTGGCTCCAATGAGCAGTTCTTC. Amino acid sequence: CASSRPLSSGSNEQFF.

This clonotype has at least ten counts. This sequence joins TRBV5-1 and TRBJ1-5; D may be TRBD1 (5 bases). The CDR3 runs to 15 residues. Germline V gives CDR1 SGHRS, CDR2 YFSETQ. Trimming removed 4 bases from V and 7 bases from J, with 18 bases in between. The CDR3 DNA follows: TGCGCCAGCAGCCTAGCCGGGACCACCAACCAGCCCCAGCATTTT. Translated, it gives CASSLAGTTNQPQHF.

This clonotype was recorded many times. The chain carries TRBV20-1 and TRBJ2-5; D unresolved. Trimming took off 0 bases at V and 3 bases at J, with 14 bases between the two ends. CDR1 DFQATT and CDR2 SNEGSKA come from the germline V gene (reference sequence). This CDR3 spans 15 amino acids. The CDR3 DNA follows: TGCAGTGCTAGAGATGGGTCGGAGTTTGAAGAGACCCAGTACTTC. Protein sequence: CSARDGSEFEETQYF.

The gene calls are TRBV7-2 and TRBJ2-5; 11 bases match TRBD2. With V trimmed by 2 bases and J by 1 base, 9 bases remained unmatched. The germline CDR1 and CDR2 sequences are SGHTA and FQGNSA. The CDR3 is 18 residues long. The CDR3 spells CASSLLAGGQILQETQYF. Written as DNA, the CDR3 is TGTGCCAGCAGCTTACTAGCGGGAGGACAAATCCTCCAAGAGACCCAGTACTTC.

The chain uses TRBV19 and TRBJ1-2; 10 nucleotides agree with TRBD1. V was pared by 6 bases and J by 6 bases, with 22 bases of the junction left unmatched. The CDR3 sequence is 19 residues long. From germline, CDR1 is LNHDA and CDR2 SQIVND (reference sequence). CDR3 in DNA: TGTGCCAGTAGGACGTACGGCCGGCGACAGGGGGCTGGGTTACATGGCTACACCTTC. It specifies CASRTYGRRQGAGLHGYTF.